What follows are 10 T cell receptor beta chains derived from one specimen sequenced in a study of T cell responses to AZD1222 COVID-19 vaccine. The method was immunoSEQ multiplex PCR; TCRdb's version includes in-frame clones alone and lacks a portion of them. This table holds 75,000 to 95,000 clones, around nine tenths found once. The input for sequencing was peripheral blood, taken on day 0 of AZD1222 vaccination. All receptors derive from an adult in good health.

The chain couples TRBV5-6 to TRBJ2-7; 9 positions agree with TRBD1. Germline V CDR1 and CDR2: SGHDT, YYEEEE. V lost 2 bases, J lost 5 bases, and 5 bases stayed unmatched. The CDR3 runs 14 residues. In DNA form, the CDR3 reads TGTGCCAGCAGCTTATGGGACAGGGTCCACGAGCAGTACTTC. This sequence encodes CASSLWDRVHEQYF.

The rearrangement links TRBV27 to TRBJ1-5; tentatively, D is TRBD1 (5 bases). Germline V lookup: CDR1 MNHEY, CDR2 SMNVEV (reference sequence). V was shortened by 6 bases and J by 9 bases, with 18 bases between the two germline ends. CDR3 length: 14 amino acids. The CDR3 here is CASRESRALGPQHF. DNA for the CDR3: TGTGCCAGCAGGGAAAGCAGGGCCCTTGGGCCCCAGCATTTT.

In DNA, the CDR3 is TGCGCCAGCAGCTTGAGCGAGGTGTTTTCGTCACCCCTCCACTTT. Its translation is CASSLSEVFSSPLHF. The rearrangement joins TRBV5-1 to TRBJ1-6; D gene ambiguous. The CDR3 has 15 amino acids. CDR1 and CDR2 (germline): SGHRS, YFSETQ. V gave up 1 base and J gave up 10 bases, with 15 bases separating them.

This chain links TRBV3-1 (or the pseudogene TRBV3-2) with TRBJ2-3; 9 bases line up with TRBD2. Germline-derived CDR1 and CDR2 are LGHDT and YNNKEL (reference sequence). The trim removed 8 bases at V and 6 bases at J, leaving 9 bases unmatched. The CDR3 spans 14 residues. Here the CDR3 DNA reads TGTGCCAGCCGGAATAGCGGGAGAGGGGATACGCAGTATTTT. Translating gives CASRNSGRGDTQYF.

In DNA form, the CDR3 reads TGTGCCAGCAGTTCCTACGGGGAGGGGCGAACTAACTATGGCTACACCTTC. This gives the protein CASSSYGEGRTNYGYTF. The gene calls are TRBV27 and TRBJ1-2, with TRBD1 as a possible D gene (5 bases). The germline V and J ends were trimmed by 4 bases and 0 bases, with 18 bases remaining between them. The CDR3 contains 17 residues. Germline V gene lookup returns CDR1 MNHEY and CDR2 SMNVEV (reference sequence).

The chain recombines TRBV5-8 with TRBJ2-1; TRBD1 agrees at 11 bases. Trimming cost V 2 bases and J 6 bases; bases outside gene matches: 4. The CDR3 contains 15 residues. Germline assignment: CDR1 SGHTS and CDR2 YDEGEE. CDR3 bases: TGTGCCAGCAGCTTAATGGGGACAGGGGGCAATGAGCAGTTCTTC. This sequence encodes CASSLMGTGGNEQFF.

This chain joins TRBV9 and TRBJ2-1; 15 bases agree with TRBD2. V lost 3 bases to trimming and J lost 8 bases; unmatched junction nucleotides: 6. The CDR3 is made up of 16 amino acids. Germline CDR1 is SGDLS and CDR2 is YYNGEE. For the CDR3, the DNA is TGTGCCAGCAGCGGCCCGGGACTAGCGGGAGGCCATGAGCAGTTCTTC. This translates into CASSGPGLAGGHEQFF. Full variable domain (missing parts from reference TRBV9 and TRBJ2-1): DSGVTQTPKHLITATGQRVTLRCSPRSGDLSVYWYQQSLDQGLQFLIQYYNGEERAKGNILERFSAQQFPDLHSELNLSSLELGDSALYFCASSGPGLAGGHEQFFGPGTRLTVL.

V usage is TRBV23-1 and J usage is TRBJ2-7; no clear D gene. TRBV23-1 is an ORF, and what it does is uncertain. The V and J ends lost 10 bases and 5 bases respectively, with 9 bases between them. The CDR3 is made up of 10 amino acids. The CDR3: CAIPGHEQYF. The DNA for the CDR3 is TGCGCCATCCCGGGCCACGAGCAGTACTTC.

The gene calls are TRBV28 and TRBJ1-1; 7 positions match TRBD1. The germline V gene encodes CDR1 MDHEN and CDR2 SYDVKM. The CDR3 has 15 residues. J gave up 3 bases and V 2 bases, and 6 bases lay outside the gene matches. The CDR3 spells CASSLNAGGDTEAFF. The CDR3 DNA sequence: TGTGCCAGCAGTTTAAACGCAGGGGGGGACACTGAAGCTTTCTTT.

The chain recombines TRBV5-4 with TRBJ2-3, with 11 bases that match TRBD2. CDR3 length equals 16 residues. Trimming at V came to 1 base and at J to 6 bases, leaving 7 bases not matched to a gene. Germline-derived CDR1 and CDR2 are SGHNT and YYREEE (reference sequence). CDR3 coding DNA: TGTGCCAGCAGCTTGAGGGCTAGCGGGAGGTGGGATACGCAGTATTTT. It specifies CASSLRASGRWDTQYF.